The entry below describes one T cell receptor (beta chain). The CDR3 loop spans 12 amino acids. V lost 7 bases, J lost 7 bases, and 14 bases lay in between. Looked up from germline, CDR1 is SQVTM and CDR2 is ANQGSEA. The data originate from a study of shared clonotypes between healthy human individuals. Using immunoSEQ multiplex PCR, the repertoire was profiled, and TCRdb retains in-frame clones only, with some absent. The sample consists of 1,400,000 or so clones, about 98.5% of them appearing once. The sequencing input was naive CD4+ T cells sorted from blood. Subset reported: CD45RA+ positively selected. The TCR was taken from a man aged 25 to 45 in good health. The chain employs TRBV29-1 and TRBJ2-1; D may be TRBD1 (6 bases). The CDR3 sequence is CSAAGVWNEQFF. CDR3 nucleotides: TGCAGCGCAGCAGGGGTTTGGAATGAGCAGTTCTTC.